The 27 T cell receptor beta chains below were found in one sample sequenced in a study of blood T cell repertoires in COVID-19 (TCRdb year 2020). The library was built by means of the immunoSEQ multiplex PCR assay. TCRdb mirrors the immuneACCESS table, restricted to in-frame sequences. Some clones are absent from its copies; in checked studies, under half trace to an unresolved V gene, and the reason for the others is unknown. The sample profile shows 200,000 to 250,000 clones; around 88% of them were found once. Approximately 1.5% of the sample lies in the top ten. Sequenced input: peripheral blood. All receptors derive from a man between 18 and 29 years old with active or convalescent COVID-19.

The J gene is TRBJ1-5, the V gene TRBV19; 7 nucleotides match TRBD1. The CDR3 spans 19 residues. V gave up 4 bases and J gave up 5 bases; unmatched junction bases: 20. The germline V gene has CDR1 LNHDA and CDR2 SQIVND (reference sequence). The CDR3 loop reads CASSKGQVLRWRTDQPQHF. For the CDR3, the DNA is TGTGCCAGTAGTAAAGGACAGGTATTGAGATGGAGGACTGATCAGCCCCAGCATTTT.

The gene calls are TRBV5-6 and TRBJ2-7; 7 bases match TRBD2. From germline, CDR1 is SGHDT and CDR2 YYEEEE. V lost 6 bases to trimming and J lost 5 bases; unmatched junction nucleotides: 8. The CDR3 totals 13 residues. The CDR3 loop reads CASNYRGVHEQYF. CDR3 DNA: TGTGCCAGCAACTACCGGGGGGTCCACGAGCAGTACTTC.

This chain joins TRBV16 and TRBJ2-7; TRBD2 aligns across 9 bases. Looked up from germline, CDR1 is KGHSY and CDR2 is FQNENV. This CDR3 comprises 14 residues. Trimming at V came to 4 bases and at J to 6 bases, leaving 7 bases not matched to a gene. The CDR3 sequence: CASSPGLAFSEQYF. The CDR3 DNA is TGTGCCAGCAGCCCGGGACTAGCATTCTCCGAGCAGTACTTC. Together with reference TRBV16 and TRBJ2-7, the CDR3 gives the full variable domain: GEEVAQTPKHLVRGEGQKAKLYCAPIKGHSYVFWYQQVLKNEFKFLISFQNENVFDETGMPKERFSAKCLPNSPCSLEIQATKLEDSAVYFCASSPGLAFSEQYFGPGTRLTVT.

This chain joins TRBV6-2 or TRBV6-3 and TRBJ2-7, with D perhaps matching TRBD1 (5 bases). Germline V CDR1 and CDR2: MNHEY, SVGEGT. The CDR3 runs 13 residues. Trimming left V 5 bases short and J 3 bases short, with 11 bases between. CDR3 sequence (DNA): TGTGCCAGCAGTCTTAAGGGGATCTACGAGCAGTACTTC. Translated, it gives CASSLKGIYEQYF.

The chain is built from TRBV6-6 and TRBJ2-7; the D gene is possibly TRBD1 (6 bases). Trimming took off 5 bases at V and 6 bases at J, with 11 bases between the two ends. The germline gives CDR1 MNHNY, CDR2 SVGAGI (reference sequence). CDR3 length: 12 amino acids. CDR3 loop: CASSEDRSEQYF. CDR3 coding DNA: TGTGCCAGCAGTGAGGACAGATCCGAGCAGTACTTC.

This chain connects TRBV5-5 to TRBJ1-5; the D is unclear. CDR3 size: 16 residues. Trimming pared 2 bases from V and 7 bases from J, leaving 19 bases between. The V gene's germline CDR1 is SGHKS and CDR2 YYEKEE (reference sequence). CDR3 in amino acids: CASSFRDTRSGQPQHF. In DNA form, the CDR3 reads TGTGCCAGCAGCTTTCGAGACACGAGATCCGGCCAGCCCCAGCATTTT.

A word on this clone: The DNA is left out, because the CDR3 cannot be placed on it with certainty; the CDR3 is given as TCRdb lists it. The rearrangement links TRBV6-5 to TRBJ1-5; the listed D gene, TRBD1, was not tested against the DNA. CDR1 and CDR2 (germline): MNHEY, SVGAGI. The CDR3 numbers 16 amino acids, ends counted. CDR3 region: CASSSSTGGSNQPQHF.

The CDR3: CASSPKLAGGDYEQYF. The CDR3, as DNA: TGTGCCAGCTCACCGAAACTAGCGGGAGGGGACTACGAGCAGTACTTC. The J gene is TRBJ2-7, the V gene TRBV18; 13 nucleotides match TRBD2. CDR3 length: 16 residues. Per germline, CDR1 KGHSH and CDR2 LQKENI. With 3 bases clipped from V and 3 bases from J, the junction kept 5 bases outside the gene matches.

The J gene is TRBJ2-3, the V gene TRBV4-2; 8 nucleotides agree with TRBD1. CDR1 is LGHNA, CDR2 YNFKEQ, per germline. The ends lost 0 bases at V and 2 bases at J; junction bases unmatched: 4. This CDR3 comprises 16 residues. In nucleotides, the CDR3 is TGTGCCAGCAGCCAAGAGACAGGGGCGCTCACAGATACGCAGTATTTT. This translates into CASSQETGALTDTQYF.

The V call is TRBV14, the J call TRBJ2-5, with 11 bases lining up with TRBD2. The V and J ends lost 2 bases and 3 bases, in that order; junction bases with no gene match: 11. This CDR3 has 18 amino acids. The germline V gene has CDR1 SGHDN and CDR2 FVKESK. CDR3 DNA sequence: TGTGCCAGCAGCCAACAACTAGCGGGAGTTGGGAAGGAAGAGACCCAGTACTTC. Protein: CASSQQLAGVGKEETQYF.

The gene calls are TRBV19 and TRBJ2-1, with D perhaps matching TRBD1 (7 bases). Per germline, CDR1 LNHDA and CDR2 SQIVND (reference sequence). This CDR3 is 12 amino acids long. V lost 5 bases to trimming and J lost 7 bases, with 9 bases between them. The CDR3 region is CASSAGGNEQFF. The CDR3, as DNA: TGTGCCAGTAGTGCAGGGGGGAATGAGCAGTTCTTC.

Written as DNA, the CDR3 is TGTGCCAGCAGCCAACAACAGGGGCACTATGGCTACACCTTC. The encoded protein is CASSQQQGHYGYTF. V gene TRBV3-1 (or the pseudogene TRBV3-2) combines with J gene TRBJ1-2; 7 nucleotides align to TRBD1. The CDR3 sequence is 14 residues long. Germline CDR1 reads LGHDT; CDR2 reads YNNKEL (reference sequence). V gave up 2 bases and J gave up 3 bases; unmatched junction bases: 3.

The chain joins TRBV27 to TRBJ1-1; 9 bases map to TRBD1. This CDR3 is 17 amino acids long. The germline gives CDR1 MNHEY, CDR2 SMNVEV (reference sequence). The J segment lost 3 bases and the V segment lost 0 bases, leaving 8 bases of the junction unmatched. The CDR3 region is CASSLSQGAGWDTEAFF. CDR3 coding DNA: TGTGCCAGCAGTTTATCACAGGGGGCAGGTTGGGACACTGAAGCTTTCTTT.

This clone was seen a few times. The gene calls are TRBV30 and TRBJ1-5; TRBD1 matches at 12 bases. Germline loops: CDR1 GTSNPN, CDR2 SVGIG (reference sequence). Trimming at V came to 5 bases and at J to 7 bases, leaving 3 bases not matched to a gene. This CDR3 has 13 amino acids. CDR3 in amino acids: CAWAGQGAQPQHF. CDR3 in DNA: TGTGCCTGGGCGGGACAGGGGGCGCAGCCCCAGCATTTT.

The J gene is TRBJ1-1, the V gene TRBV29-1; maybe TRBD1 (5 bases). V shed 3 bases and J shed 5 bases, with 7 bases lying between them. CDR3 length: 11 residues. CDR1 SQVTM and CDR2 ANQGSEA come from the germline V gene. CDR3 DNA: TGCAGCGTTGACAAGGGGACTGAAGCTTTCTTT. Protein product: CSVDKGTEAFF.

This chain connects TRBV12-5 to TRBJ2-1; TRBD2 aligns across 8 bases. This CDR3 is 16 amino acids long. J was trimmed by 0 bases and V by 7 bases; bases with no gene match: 8. The germline V gene has CDR1 LGHNT and CDR2 FRNRAP. The CDR3 loop is CASAFGGGSSYNEQFF. CDR3 bases: TGTGCTAGTGCCTTCGGGGGGGGGAGCTCCTACAATGAGCAGTTCTTC.

This chain uses TRBV3-1 (or the pseudogene TRBV3-2) with TRBJ2-7; 9 bases are shared with TRBD2. The V segment lost 8 bases and the J segment 5 bases; nucleotides outside the gene matches: 10. CDR3 length: 14 amino acids. Germline CDR1 reads LGHDT; CDR2 reads YNNKEL (reference sequence). This chain's CDR3 is CASGNGREGHEQYF. The CDR3 region has the DNA TGTGCCAGCGGAAATGGGCGGGAGGGCCACGAGCAGTACTTC.

In DNA form, the CDR3 reads TGCGCCAGCAGCCCACGGACAGGGAGCAGCGGTGGCTACACCTTC. It encodes CASSPRTGSSGGYTF. This rearrangement joins TRBV5-1 to TRBJ1-2; 8 bases line up with TRBD1. CDR3 size: 15 residues. Germline CDR1 and CDR2: SGHRS and YFSETQ. Trimming at V came to 4 bases and at J to 7 bases, leaving 12 bases not matched to a gene. Full variable domain (missing parts from reference TRBV5-1 and TRBJ1-2): KAGVTQTPRYLIKTRGQQVTLSCSPISGHRSVSWYQQTPGQGLQFLFEYFSETQRNKGNFPGRFSGRQFSNSRSEMNVSTLELGDSALYLCASSPRTGSSGGYTFGSGTRLTVV.

The genes are TRBV19 and TRBJ1-5, with 7 positions matching TRBD1. V was clipped by 1 base and J by 9 bases; unmatched bases: 12. CDR1 LNHDA and CDR2 SQIVND come from the germline V gene (reference sequence). The CDR3 is 16 amino acids. The DNA for the CDR3 is TGTGCCAGTAGTATAGGTCGGACAGGTGGTCCGTTGCCCCAGCATTTT. Amino acid sequence: CASSIGRTGGPLPQHF.

This chain connects TRBV19 to TRBJ2-7, with 8 bases aligning to TRBD2. Germline values: CDR1 LNHDA, CDR2 SQIVND (reference sequence). The trim removed 2 bases at V and 3 bases at J, leaving 12 bases unmatched. The CDR3 has 17 residues. The CDR3 coding sequence is TGTGCCAGTAGTATAATAAGTAGCGGGGAAGTCATCTACGAGCAGTACTTC. Amino acids: CASSIISSGEVIYEQYF.

The gene calls are TRBV6-5 and TRBJ2-7; D gene unclear. The CDR3 has 13 amino acids. Trimming cost V 8 bases and J 3 bases, with 14 bases left between them. Germline CDR1 is MNHEY and CDR2 is SVGAGI. The CDR3 bases are TGTGCCAGCCAAGAACACCTCCACTACGAGCAGTACTTC. This sequence encodes CASQEHLHYEQYF.

The chain carries TRBV27 and TRBJ2-1; 12 positions agree with TRBD2. V lost 2 bases and J lost 9; bases outside the gene matches: 2. Germline CDR1 MNHEY, CDR2 SMNVEV (reference sequence). This CDR3 is 14 amino acids long. This CDR3 reads CASSLLAGGREQFF. As DNA, the CDR3 is TGTGCCAGCAGTTTACTAGCGGGAGGGCGTGAGCAGTTCTTC.

This chain connects TRBV7-3 to TRBJ2-3, with 11 bases that match TRBD2. Germline CDR1 is SGHTA and CDR2 is FQGTGA. The CDR3 totals 13 residues. Trimming cost V 6 bases and J 8 bases; bases outside gene matches: 4. The CDR3 coding sequence is TGTGCCAGCAGTCCCGGGACTAGCGGTACGCAGTATTTT. Protein product: CASSPGTSGTQYF.

This clone was found many times. The CDR3 DNA follows: TGCAGCGTGCAATTGGCAGGGGGCGACGAGCAGTACTTC. This sequence encodes CSVQLAGGDEQYF. This sequence joins TRBV29-1 and TRBJ2-7; 8 nucleotides line up with TRBD1. The CDR3 runs to 13 residues. The germline CDR1 and CDR2 sequences are SQVTM and ANQGSEA. V trimming: 6 bases; J trimming: 5 bases; junction bases outside the gene matches: 9.

The V and J genes are TRBV24-1 and TRBJ2-5; possible D gene TRBD2, 6 bases. The CDR3 contains 16 residues. Trimming cost V 0 bases and J 4 bases, with 14 bases left between them. From germline, CDR1 is KGHDR and CDR2 SFDVKD. The CDR3: CATSDLTSGLGETQYF. In nucleotides, the CDR3 is TGTGCCACCAGTGATTTGACAAGCGGGCTAGGAGAGACCCAGTACTTC.

V usage is TRBV27 and J usage is TRBJ1-5, with D uncertain. The germline V gene encodes CDR1 MNHEY and CDR2 SMNVEV (reference sequence). V was shortened by 8 bases and J by 5 bases, with 19 bases between the two germline ends. This CDR3 comprises 15 residues. This chain's CDR3 is CASADGIGGHQPQHF. Written as DNA, the CDR3 is TGTGCCAGCGCTGACGGGATCGGTGGCCATCAGCCCCAGCATTTT.

This rearrangement joins TRBV19 to TRBJ2-1, with D possibly matching TRBD1 (5 bases). The germline gives CDR1 LNHDA, CDR2 SQIVND (reference sequence). The V end was cut by 5 bases, the J end by 8 bases, with 16 bases between. The CDR3 extends over 14 amino acids. The CDR3 spells CASSYSRAEDEQFF. The CDR3 DNA reads as TGTGCCAGTAGTTATAGCAGGGCCGAGGATGAGCAGTTCTTC.